Included here is one T cell receptor (beta chain) sequence, with context. The antigen is unknown. V shed 5 bases and J 4 bases; nucleotides not matched to a gene: 3. The germline V gene encodes CDR1 SGHVS and CDR2 FQNEAQ. CDR3 length: 15 residues. The time point here: week 47, end of study. Vaccine doses each comprised 300 ug of mutant IDH1 20-mer peptide, with topical imiquimod. Donors had new IDH1-mutant astrocytomas of WHO grade 3 or 4 (ATRX-lost). The sample belongs to a study of a mutant IDH1 vaccine in newly diagnosed glioma. Study summary: Radiotherapy alone preceded vaccination by 4-6 weeks; alternatively, vaccination started with temozolomide cycles.

Clones were read by immunoSEQ multiplex PCR, and TCRdb kept only the in-frame ones, dropping some. The sample has over 80,000 clones, around four fifths seen once. Here the sequenced sample was PBMCs, taken from a glioma patient whose treatment included an IDH1 peptide vaccine. The receptor comes from a man in his forties or fifties with glioma. The rearrangement uses TRBV7-8 and TRBJ1-6, with TRBD1 identical over 9 bases. CDR3 sequence: CASSPGTGYNSPLHF. The CDR3 region has the DNA TGTGCCAGCAGCCCGGGGACAGGGTATAATTCACCCCTCCACTTT.